The T cell receptor beta chain under discussion was sequenced for a study of radiotherapy plus CTLA-4 blockade in lung cancer. TCRdb keeps only in-frame clones here, not all; method: immunoSEQ multiplex PCR. The data hold 39,000 or so clones, with about 73% observed a single time. The CDR3 spans 14 residues. The germline V and J ends were trimmed by 0 bases and 3 bases, with 9 bases remaining between them. The germline CDR1 and CDR2 sequences are MNHEY and SVGAGI. The receptor's source is a human donor with non-small cell lung cancer who had stable disease on radiotherapy plus ipilimumab. The input for sequencing was peripheral blood, taken from a patient treated with radiotherapy plus ipilimumab. V and J are TRBV6-5 and TRBJ2-7; D gene uncertain. CDR3 nucleotide sequence: TGTGCCAGCAGTTACTCCGACCCCCGCTACGAGCAGTACTTC. Protein product: CASSYSDPRYEQYF.